This T cell receptor (beta chain) originates from a study of cytomegalovirus exposure and HLA in healthy donors listed by TCRdb under 2017. Regarding the research as a whole: In an earlier analysis of several hundred of the donors, 250 to 300 Gb of sequence data and some 120 million unique TCR beta sequences from about 179 million T cells were reported. HLA typing included class I and class II loci at four-digit resolution. Genome-wide SNP genotypes for about three fifths of the 666 donors were used in a later genetic analysis, which treated that subset as a discovery cohort. Approximately 310 gigabases of sequencing data and tens of millions of unique TCR sequences were included in an early release covering around 600 HLA-typed donors. Donor age, sex, ethnicity and CMV serostatus were collected together with the repertoire data. The T cell repertoires of around 730 subjects were profiled by immunosequencing and related to cytomegalovirus serostatus. About five DR-DQ haplotypes were treated as single units for association and clustering because of strong linkage in the cohort. Every discovery cohort repertoire had been produced on one sequencing platform. The later analysis used no new phenotypic data to find candidate immune exposures, relying instead on TCR beta sequences and their occurrence across donors. Among some 410 genotyped donors of the cohort, an average of approximately 240,000 unique TCR beta nucleotide sequences were sequenced per donor, around 20% of them non-productive. In a later analysis, previously published TCR beta repertoires from 666 donors were re-analyzed and high-resolution HLA genotyping was added so that TCR occurrence patterns could be studied. The study combined high-throughput TCR immunosequencing, statistical association of individual TCRs with disease status, and machine learning to predict cytomegalovirus infection status. The number of typed donors differed by locus: roughly 620-640 for A, B, C, DRB1 and DQB1; approximately 540 for DQA1; over 600 for DPA1; and around 450 for DPB1. In addition to the first cohort of roughly 670 subjects, a separate validation cohort of some 120 different subjects was used. Of the 398 genotyped donors, approximately 80% fell in the genetic ancestry cluster associated with self-reported Caucasian donors. The study aimed to test whether signatures of past pathogen exposure could be identified by cataloging public T cell receptors. An earlier analysis of around 640 of the donors used high-throughput TCR beta sequencing to judge whether each TCR beta V gene segment behaved as functional or pseudogenic. Here is what the overall study found, with its caveats: Specific HLA alleles were associated with roughly 17,000 TCR beta sequences at a false discovery rate of 0.05 in a later analysis. Because some donors lacked HLA typing at each locus, the association tests relied only on the typed subset. The 87-base-pair reads could not distinguish some IMGT-functional V segments, including TRBV6-2 and TRBV6-3, so those segments were excluded. A further reported finding was that TCR beta sequences accurately predicted the HLA-A and HLA-B alleles for most subjects in the first cohort. Over 15 rarely observed V segments, including chromosome 9 orphons, were excluded from the earlier analysis of almost 600 of the donors because counts were too low. In an earlier analysis of approximately 590 of the donors, most TCR beta V segments were observed in productive rearrangements about 87% or about 30% of the time, broadly matching IMGT annotations. Most TCR sequences were seen in very few donors, while some public TCRs were found in many individuals. In a later analysis, TCR association rates were found to vary across HLA loci, with the most associated TCRs seen for DRB1 alleles and the fewest for HLA-C alleles. According to a later analysis, parvovirus B19, influenza, CMV and Epstein-Barr virus appeared linked to several top co-occurrence clusters. In this cohort, only TCR beta chains were sequenced, and detectable features were limited by the absence of alpha or paired-chain data. According to a later analysis, most CMV-associated TCR beta chains appeared to be HLA-restricted, and the HLA associations seemed to be driven largely by CMV exposure. When HLA alleles, especially DR and DQ, strongly co-occurred, attributing TCR associations to individual alleles was difficult. In a later analysis, HLA-associated TCR beta chains showed more clonal expansion and lower generation probabilities than non-associated chains that were equally common. For the cohort, immune exposure information was limited to CMV serostatus. The authors suggested that the approach could potentially be extended to other disease states and immunological phenotypes. A group of highly shared sequence variants was considered likely to be a technical artifact of the sequencing pipeline. A later genetic analysis associated a missense DCLRE1C variant with V-gene and J-gene trimming of TCR beta chains, and an independent cohort replicated the association. Linkage disequilibrium might explain the correlated functional status among segregating V segments, but an unknown experimental factor could not be ruled out. In vitro tests confirmed that a few of the cytomegalovirus-associated TCR beta chains recognize cytomegalovirus antigens. In the study, around 160 TCR beta chains were listed as associated with cytomegalovirus. A later genetic analysis reported fewer N-insertions in productive TCRs among donors in an Asian-associated ancestry cluster than the roughly 640-donor mean. Cytomegalovirus status was reported to be diagnosed by the classifier with high specificity and sensitivity in both the original and validation cohorts. Roughly uniform sequencing depth across donors was assumed in presence/absence analyses, although this assumption may not hold.

The cohort was made up of about 670 healthy bone marrow donors. At the time of sampling, every cohort member was nominally healthy, though immune exposures that went unrecorded were likely present. The donor was CMV seronegative and belonged to the group of 352 seronegative cohort members. Every donor gave a peripheral blood sample, and the peripheral blood mononuclear cells from that sample were used for TCR beta sequencing. The Qiagen DNeasy Blood Extraction Kit was used to extract genomic DNA from the blood cell samples. The library relied on the immunoSEQ multiplex PCR assay. For the multiplex PCR, a mixture combining 60 forward primers for TCR Vbeta segments and 13 reverse primers for TCR Jbeta segments was used. A multiplex PCR assay on genomic DNA amplified the CDR3 region of rearranged TCR beta genes. The amplified TCR beta libraries were sequenced on the Illumina HiSeq System as 87-base-pair reads. On the authors' methods: A later analysis tallied tens of millions of unique TCR beta chains across the 666 repertoires, and roughly 11 million of those chains were shared by two or more donors. To remove PCR and sequencing errors, raw reads were error-corrected and collapsed into unique sequences using a nearest-neighbor algorithm that merged closely related sequences. To assign V, D and J gene segments, CDR3 sequences were aligned to IMGT reference sequences. Each retained sequence needed at least a six-nucleotide match to both a V gene segment and a J gene segment. A rearrangement counted as productive if the CDR3 had no stop codons and remained in frame with V and J, and every other rearrangement counted as non-productive. Following IMGT convention, CDR3 was defined as the stretch from the second conserved V-encoded cysteine to the conserved J-encoded phenylalanine. In an earlier analysis of 550 to 650 of the donors, sequences lacking an unambiguous match to a single V gene segment were excluded. In an earlier analysis of about 590 of the donors, a V segment was called functional when productive rearrangements were above 56.7%, and segregating when the standard deviation between donors exceeded 5%. To diagnose cytomegalovirus status from the catalog of TCR beta chain sequences, a statistical classification framework was built. A later analysis assigned V and J genes by comparing TCR nucleotide sequences with IMGT/GENE-DB human TR gene sequences. In a later analysis, CDR3 sequences and most-parsimonious VDJ recombination scenarios were assigned using the TCRdist pipeline. A later analysis defined each TCR beta chain by its CDR3 amino acid sequence plus V-gene family, and excluded reads lacking a unique V-gene family. To address suspected cross-contamination and a sequencing artifact, a later analysis removed around 590 highly shared, low-generation-probability nucleotide sequences. For each public chain, a later analysis derived a clonal expansion index from normalized ranks of inferred template counts within each repertoire. In a later analysis, generation probabilities were computed with a VDJ recombination model fitted to out-of-frame rearrangements, and the resulting probabilities were checked against IGoR. Hypergeometric tests were used in a later analysis to score TCR-TCR, TCR-HLA and TCR-CMV co-occurrence, with a repertoire-size bias correction applied to the TCR pairs. A later analysis estimated false discovery rates by permuting HLA or CMV assignments 20 times. In a later analysis, co-occurring TCRs were grouped using DBSCAN, and TCRdist sequence similarity was added for clustering within HLA-allele-positive subsets. Repertoires with fewer than 30,000 or more than 120,000 public chains were left out of co-occurrence clustering, as were about 5 repertoires with anomalous nucleotide sharing. Imported from immuneACCESS, the table was reduced by TCRdb to in-frame sequences with V and J called. These copies leave out some clones; in studies compared against another copy, an unresolved V gene accounts for under half, and the cause of the remainder is not known. That table gives V, J and clone size, and the DNA gave D and trimming. The sample contains roughly 60,000 clones, about four fifths of them found a single time. Jointly, the top ten make up under 7% of the sample.

As concerns this clone: It has no known antigen specificity. No base-level quality is on record; no much larger clone is a single base apart.

CDR1 and CDR2, looked up from the germline V gene, are MDHEN and SYDVKM. Trimming removed 5 bases from V and 5 bases from J, leaving 21 bases between the germline ends. The CDR3 contains 16 residues, cysteine and phenylalanine counted. Only CDR3 DNA remains: 48 bases, in frame from the first base. This clonotype was obtained from a woman aged 30 to 39 in good health and CMV-seronegative. Sequencing input: PBMCs. The V and J segments used are TRBV28 and TRBJ1-1; D gene: possibly TRBD1, on 6 matching bases. The CDR3 here reads CASSPFRGAVGTEAFF. In nucleotide form, the sequence is TGTGCCAGCAGTCCTTTTCGGGGGGCGGTAGGGACTGAAGCTTTCTTT.